The text below deals with one T cell receptor beta chain. What it recognizes is unknown. The germline gene is not matched at one end of the junction; a read error may be the cause. Assay: immunoSEQ multiplex PCR; the TCRdb copy retains only in-frame clones and omits some. The table includes about 560,000 clones, around 78% detected once. The data derive from a study of shared clonotypes between healthy human individuals. Study-wide results and caveats: The sole specimen, blood, was sampled, and tissue repertoires likely differ.

The sequence was collected from a woman aged 40 to 50 in good health. Some clones in this sample may be carry-over from other donors' samples. Specimen: PBMCs.

The DNA of the CDR3 is TGTGCCACCTCACCGGAGGGCGGAGTGAACACTGAAGCTTTCTTT. This encodes CATSPEGGVNTEAFF. The chain employs TRBV18 and TRBJ1-1; no definite D call. Germline lookup yields CDR1 KGHSH and CDR2 LQKENI. CDR3 length equals 15 residues.